The 8 T cell receptor beta chains below come from one sample, sequenced in a study of OX40 agonist ivuxolimab in advanced cancers. The assay was immunoSEQ multiplex PCR, and TCRdb's table has in-frame clones only and misses some. This table holds 130,000 or so clones, about 94% found once. The sequenced sample was CD4+ or CD8+ T cells sorted from blood, obtained in a trial of the OX40 agonist ivuxolimab. The origin of the receptors is an adult with an advanced solid tumor such as melanoma, head and neck, liver or kidney cancer.

V usage is TRBV5-6 and J usage is TRBJ1-4; 8 positions match TRBD1. Trimming removed 4 bases from V and 5 bases from J; junction bases left unmatched: 7. This CDR3 comprises 15 residues. The germline V gene encodes CDR1 SGHDT and CDR2 YYEEEE. CDR3 loop: CASSGQGAQNEKLFF. Here the CDR3 DNA reads TGTGCCAGCAGCGGGCAGGGGGCGCAGAATGAAAAACTGTTTTTT.

The rearrangement links TRBV9 to TRBJ1-3; TRBD1 agrees at 8 bases. V trimming: 2 bases; J trimming: 4 bases; junction bases outside the gene matches: 5. CDR3 length: 15 amino acids. From germline, CDR1 is SGDLS and CDR2 YYNGEE. The CDR3 sequence: CASSVRTGTGNTIYF. The CDR3 DNA reads as TGTGCCAGCAGCGTCCGGACAGGGACAGGAAACACCATATATTTT.

The chain links TRBV19 to TRBJ1-2, with 7 bases matching TRBD1. Per germline, CDR1 LNHDA and CDR2 SQIVND (reference sequence). The CDR3 covers 12 residues. Trimming cost V 10 bases and J 4 bases; bases outside gene matches: 6. In DNA, the CDR3 is TGTGCCACTATGGGACAGCTCTATGGCTACACCTTC. As protein: CATMGQLYGYTF.

This clone was recorded only once. This rearrangement joins TRBV6-5 to TRBJ1-1, with TRBD1 identical over 8 bases. This CDR3 has 16 amino acids. Trimming took 0 bases from V and 1 from J; bases not matched to a gene: 4. The germline CDR1 and CDR2 sequences are MNHEY and SVGAGI. CDR3 sequence reads: CASSYSGRGRNTEAFF. CDR3 coding DNA: TGTGCCAGCAGTTACTCTGGCAGGGGGCGGAACACTGAAGCTTTCTTT.

The chain couples TRBV6-1 to TRBJ1-6; tentatively, D is TRBD1 (5 bases). This CDR3 region has 15 residues. Germline assignment: CDR1 MNHNS and CDR2 SASEGT. Between the trimmed V and J ends, which lost 10 bases and 3 bases, there was a span of 16 bases. The CDR3 loop is CATVGGGYYNSPLHF. CDR3 DNA sequence: TGTGCCACCGTGGGGGGGGGTTACTATAATTCACCCCTCCACTTT.

The chain joins TRBV19 to TRBJ2-2, with 9 bases identical to TRBD1. CDR3 length: 17 residues. The V gene's germline CDR1 is LNHDA and CDR2 SQIVND (reference sequence). The J segment lost 5 bases and the V segment lost 3 bases, leaving 10 bases of the junction unmatched. The CDR3 sequence: CASSMGNRGLETGELFF. Here the CDR3 DNA reads TGTGCCAGTAGTATGGGAAACAGGGGGCTGGAGACCGGGGAGCTGTTTTTT.

The chain combines TRBV2 with TRBJ1-6; D unresolved. This CDR3 spans 15 amino acids. V was clipped by 8 bases and J by 0 bases, with 11 bases between them. Germline CDR1 reads SNHLY; CDR2 reads FYNNEI. CDR3 nucleotides: TGTGCCAGCTCGTTAGGAAGCTCCTATAATTCACCCCTCCACTTT. Amino acids: CASSLGSSYNSPLHF.

This clone was detected only a few times. The chain combines TRBV7-3 with TRBJ1-2, with 10 bases identical to TRBD1. With V trimmed by 5 bases and J by 6 bases, 9 bases remained unmatched. CDR1 and CDR2 (germline): SGHTA, FQGTGA. This CDR3 contains 15 residues. DNA of the CDR3: TGTGCCAGCAGCGAAACGACAGGGGGCTTAAATGGCTACACCTTC. Amino acid sequence: CASSETTGGLNGYTF.